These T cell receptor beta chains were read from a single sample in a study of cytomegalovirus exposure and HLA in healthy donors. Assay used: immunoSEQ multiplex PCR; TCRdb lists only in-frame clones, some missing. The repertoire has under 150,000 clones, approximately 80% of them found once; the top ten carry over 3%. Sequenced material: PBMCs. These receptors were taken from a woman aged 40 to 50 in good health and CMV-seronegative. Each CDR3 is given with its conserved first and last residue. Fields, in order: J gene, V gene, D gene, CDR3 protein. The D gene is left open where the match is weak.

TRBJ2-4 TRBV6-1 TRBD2 CASSSAGEGIQYF
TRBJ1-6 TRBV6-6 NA CACSPVGPLDYSPLHF
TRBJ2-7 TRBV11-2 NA CASSPGRIYEQYF
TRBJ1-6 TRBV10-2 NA CATGSTVGSPLHF
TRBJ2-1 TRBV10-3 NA CAIRSMHNNEQFF
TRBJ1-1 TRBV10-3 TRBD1 CAISDVDRGHSEAFF
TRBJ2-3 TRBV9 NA CASSVEVRATDTQYF
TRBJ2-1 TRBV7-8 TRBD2 CASRQSGTSSYNEQFF
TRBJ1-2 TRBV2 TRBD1 CASMTTGGRYGYTF
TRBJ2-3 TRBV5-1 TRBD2 CASSLSSGGLVLDTQYF
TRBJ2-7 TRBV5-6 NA CASSLEGGEQYF
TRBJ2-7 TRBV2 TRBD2 CASKGLAGGRSYEQYF
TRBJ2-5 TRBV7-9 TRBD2 CASSLTGGEAETQYF
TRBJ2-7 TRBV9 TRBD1 CASSGRDRGLDEQYF
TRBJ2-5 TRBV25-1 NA CASTSGETQYF